The T cell receptor beta chain described here comes from a study of T cell responses to AZD1222 COVID-19 vaccine. Study conclusions and caveats: The donors showed a predominance of white British ancestry and of females, with possible underestimation of clonal diversity. Increases in Spike-specific TCR breadth and depth were seen after two AZD1222 doses. The study reported that nearly half of spike-specific TCRs target unmutated variant regions. Baseline serostatus was positive in only a handful of AZD1222 recipients.

On this clone itself: Antigen: not known.

The CDR3 spans 15 residues. CDR1 is LGHNA and CDR2 is YNFKEQ in the germline V gene. Trimming stripped 0 bases from V and 1 base from J, with 8 bases between. Libraries were prepared by immunoSEQ multiplex PCR; TCRdb keeps only in-frame clonotypes and omits some of them. Seen here are 15,000 to 18,000 clones, about 85% observed once, and the top ten hold about 2.7%. The material sequenced was peripheral blood, taken 28 days after the second AZD1222 dose. This sequence joins TRBV4-2 and TRBJ2-3; a weak D match, TRBD2 (6 bases). This TCR derives from an adult who received the AZD1222 COVID-19 vaccine. In nucleotides, the CDR3 is TGTGCCAGCAGCCAAGATCCTAGCGGCACAGATACGCAGTATTTT. Protein product: CASSQDPSGTDTQYF.